This TCR beta chain was sequenced in a study of CXCR3-negative and CXCR3-positive naive CD8 T cells. Study-level points and caveats: Comparably high diversity marked both naive subsets, whereas memory CD8+ cells had much lower diversity. Hydrophobicity of TRB CDR3s was greater in CXCR3-positive naive cells than in CXCR3-negative naive cells.

In the case of this clonotype: Antigen: not known.

The CDR3 sequence is 16 residues long. The germline V gene encodes CDR1 SGHTA and CDR2 FQGTGA. Via 5' RACE with UMI labels, TRB cDNA libraries were prepared. TCRdb derives one entry per CDR3 protein from the 5' RACE reads, leaving out DNA. This sample's clone table lists 43,000 or so distinct CDR3 sequences. The sequence came from a human donor in good health. Some clones in this sample may be carry-over from other donors' samples. V and J are TRBV7-3 and TRBJ1-3; there is no DNA to check the TCRdb D call of TRBD1. The source material was naive CXCR3- CD8+ T cells from blood. Subset here: CD45RO-CCR7+CD27+CD95- naive CD8+ T cells lacking CXCR3 (TNR3-). The CDR3 sequence: CASSLKGGSDGNTIYF.